The present TCR beta chain was sequenced within a study of cytomegalovirus exposure and HLA in healthy donors. About the study: Caucasian-associated ancestry cluster membership applied to about four fifths of several hundred genotyped donors. Overall study results and limits: The listing of 150 to 200 TCR beta chains classed them as cytomegalovirus-associated.

This clone was observed a single time. Its target is not known. The CDR3 is 19 amino acids. V lost 4 bases to trimming and J lost 2 bases; unmatched junction nucleotides: 9. Germline loops: CDR1 SGHTA, CDR2 FQGNSA. PCR used 60 Vbeta primers and 13 Jbeta primers. Profiling relied on immunoSEQ multiplex PCR, and the TCRdb table lists in-frame clones only, not all of them. The sample holds roughly 180,000 clones, approximately 85% seen once. As for the donors, each was a healthy bone marrow donor. The clonotype originates from a man between 18 and 29 years old in good health and CMV-seropositive. The sample was PBMCs. The rearrangement uses TRBV7-2 and TRBJ2-3, with TRBD2 matching 16 bases. The CDR3 spells CASSWGLAGGRSYTDTQYF. CDR3 sequence (DNA): TGTGCCAGCAGCTGGGGACTAGCGGGGGGGCGGTCCTACACAGATACGCAGTATTTT.